These T cell receptor beta chains were read from a single sample in a study of T cell repertoires in cytomegalovirus infection. TCRdb analysed the reads with MiXCR anew, one entry per CDR3 protein. The sample lists 150,000 or so distinct CDR3 sequences; around 20% were seen once. Specimen: PBMCs. The origin of the receptors is a human donor in good health (CMV status not recorded). Some clones in this sample may be carry-over from other donors' samples. CDR3s include the opening cysteine and the closing phenylalanine or tryptophan. D genes are given only for firm matches. Not all rows give a size; the values are once, few, many and, for expanded clones, a class.

clone size	V gene	J gene	D gene	CDR3 protein	CDR3 DNA
many	TRBV6-1	TRBJ2-2	.	CASSEYRFSGELFF	TGTGCCAGCAGTGAATATAGGTTCTCCGGGGAGCTGTTTTTT
.	TRBV7-9	TRBJ2-1	.	CASSLPPRRSSYNEQFF	TGTGCCAGCAGCTTACCCCCCCGGAGGAGCTCCTACAATGAGCAGTTCTTC
many	TRBV5-5	TRBJ1-2	.	CASRPTGSYGYTF	TGTGCCAGCAGGCCAACAGGGAGCTATGGCTACACCTTC
few	TRBV28	TRBJ1-3	.	CAPHWGDSGNTIYF	TGTGCCCCGCATTGGGGCGACTCTGGAAACACCATATATTTT
few	TRBV6-2/TRBV6-3	TRBJ2-1	TRBD1	CASSYLPGQGLRGEQFF	TGTGCCAGCAGTTACTTACCGGGACAGGGGCTCCGGGGGGAGCAGTTCTTC
.	TRBV7-6	TRBJ2-7	TRBD1	CASSLGGTGHDEQYF	TGTGCCAGCAGCTTAGGTGGGACAGGGCACGACGAGCAGTACTTC
.	TRBV7-9	TRBJ1-2	.	CASSLAARKDYGYTF	TGTGCCAGCAGCTTAGCGGCCAGAAAAGACTATGGCTACACCTTC
.	TRBV28	TRBJ2-1	TRBD2	CASRSSGAPSSYNEQFF	TGTGCCAGCAGGAGTAGCGGGGCCCCCAGCTCCTACAATGAGCAGTTCTTC
.	TRBV11-1	TRBJ2-7	.	CASSQLGLEQYF	TGTGCCAGCAGCCAACTAGGGCTCGAGCAGTACTTC
.	TRBV20-1	TRBJ2-1	.	CSASSLSNEQFF	TGCAGTGCGAGCTCCCTTAGCAATGAGCAGTTCTTC
.	TRBV7-6	TRBJ2-5	.	CASSLAGVKETQYF	TGTGCTAGCAGCTTAGCAGGGGTAAAAGAGACCCAGTACTTC
.	TRBV5-1	TRBJ1-2	TRBD1	CASSRLQGKDGYTF	TGCGCCAGCAGCAGACTACAGGGGAAGGATGGCTACACCTTC
.	TRBV4-1	TRBJ1-2	.	CASSVAGRIRDYTF	TGCGCCAGCAGTGTTGCGGGGCGCATCCGGGACTACACCTTC
many	TRBV7-2	TRBJ2-1	TRBD2	CASSDRTSGYNEQFF	TGTGCCAGCAGCGACCGGACTAGCGGTTACAATGAGCAGTTCTTC
.	TRBV28	TRBJ2-4	.	CASSFKTTVGKYF	TGTGCCAGCAGTTTTAAAACTACGGTGGGAAAGTACTTC
.	TRBV5-6	TRBJ2-2	.	CASSLVQLSGELFF	TGTGCCAGCAGCTTGGTTCAACTTTCTGGGGAGCTGTTTTTT
few	TRBV20-1	TRBJ1-1	.	CSATVSMNTEAFF	TGCAGTGCTACCGTCAGCATGAACACTGAAGCTTTCTTT
.	TRBV5-1	TRBJ2-1	TRBD2	CASRRTSGYNEQFF	TGCGCCAGCAGGAGGACTAGCGGCTACAATGAGCAGTTCTTC
few	TRBV28	TRBJ2-7	TRBD1	CASSLYRGGTGNEQYF	TGTGCCAGCAGTTTATATAGGGGAGGGACAGGGAACGAGCAGTACTTC
few	TRBV7-3	TRBJ1-5	TRBD1	CASSLNEAGDRGNQPQHF	TGTGCCAGCAGCTTAAATGAGGCAGGGGACAGGGGAAATCAGCCCCAGCATTTT
many	TRBV7-2	TRBJ2-7	TRBD2	CASSQGLAGGEQYF	TGTGCCAGCAGCCAAGGACTAGCGGGAGGCGAGCAGTACTTC
many	TRBV3-1	TRBJ2-3	TRBD2	CASSLRLAGGDTQYF	TGTGCCAGCAGCCTTCGACTAGCGGGGGGAGATACGCAGTATTTT
few	TRBV20-1	TRBJ2-7	.	CSAPRSGVASYEQYF	TGCAGTGCTCCGCGGTCTGGGGTCGCGTCCTACGAGCAGTACTTC
few	TRBV4-3	TRBJ2-7	.	CASSQVVGSEQYF	TGCGCCAGCAGCCAAGTTGTTGGGAGCGAGCAGTACTTC
.	TRBV5-1	TRBJ2-3	.	CASSLHPVGTDTQYF	TGCGCCAGCAGCCTTCACCCTGTAGGCACAGATACGCAGTATTTT
few	TRBV7-9	TRBJ2-7	TRBD1	CASSLAGSGDRSSYEQYF	TGTGCCAGCAGCTTAGCTGGTAGTGGGGACAGGTCCTCCTACGAGCAGTACTTC